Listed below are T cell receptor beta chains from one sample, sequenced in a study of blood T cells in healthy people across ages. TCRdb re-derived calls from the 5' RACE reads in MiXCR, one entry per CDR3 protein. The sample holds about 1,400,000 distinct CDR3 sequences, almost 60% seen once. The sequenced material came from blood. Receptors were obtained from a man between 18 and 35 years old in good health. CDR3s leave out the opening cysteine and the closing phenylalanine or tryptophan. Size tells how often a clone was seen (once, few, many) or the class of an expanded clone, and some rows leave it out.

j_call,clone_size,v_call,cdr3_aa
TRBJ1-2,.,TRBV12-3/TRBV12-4,ASSLGPPQGNGYT
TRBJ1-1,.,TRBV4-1,ASSPNGGSEAF
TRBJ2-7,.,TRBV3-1,ASSQKAGGSSYEQY
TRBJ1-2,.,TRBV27,ASSSPPGSSLGYGYT
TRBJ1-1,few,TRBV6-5,ASRNRGSEAF
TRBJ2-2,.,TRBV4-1,ASSQDPVSGLF
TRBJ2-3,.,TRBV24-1,ATSESGTGYQDTQY
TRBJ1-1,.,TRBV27,ASSPYGRIENTEAF
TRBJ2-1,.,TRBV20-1,SGSGGGWTIYNEQF
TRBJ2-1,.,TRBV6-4,ASSDDNYSEQF
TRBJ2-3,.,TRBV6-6,ASSIAGTSGTDTQY
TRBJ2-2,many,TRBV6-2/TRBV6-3,ASSPTSGEVGELF
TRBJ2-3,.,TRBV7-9,ASSPHGQGSVDTQY
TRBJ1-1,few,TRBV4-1,ASSQRQGLKNTEAF
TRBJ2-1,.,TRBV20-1,SAKVAPSSYNEQF
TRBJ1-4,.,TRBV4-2,ASSQDWGATNEKLF
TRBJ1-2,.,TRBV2,ASSEASRNYGYT
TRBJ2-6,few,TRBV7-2,ASSLRIPGLGSGANVLT
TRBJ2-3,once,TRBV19,ASTLSGSTDTQY
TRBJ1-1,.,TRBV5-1,ASSPLGDTEAF